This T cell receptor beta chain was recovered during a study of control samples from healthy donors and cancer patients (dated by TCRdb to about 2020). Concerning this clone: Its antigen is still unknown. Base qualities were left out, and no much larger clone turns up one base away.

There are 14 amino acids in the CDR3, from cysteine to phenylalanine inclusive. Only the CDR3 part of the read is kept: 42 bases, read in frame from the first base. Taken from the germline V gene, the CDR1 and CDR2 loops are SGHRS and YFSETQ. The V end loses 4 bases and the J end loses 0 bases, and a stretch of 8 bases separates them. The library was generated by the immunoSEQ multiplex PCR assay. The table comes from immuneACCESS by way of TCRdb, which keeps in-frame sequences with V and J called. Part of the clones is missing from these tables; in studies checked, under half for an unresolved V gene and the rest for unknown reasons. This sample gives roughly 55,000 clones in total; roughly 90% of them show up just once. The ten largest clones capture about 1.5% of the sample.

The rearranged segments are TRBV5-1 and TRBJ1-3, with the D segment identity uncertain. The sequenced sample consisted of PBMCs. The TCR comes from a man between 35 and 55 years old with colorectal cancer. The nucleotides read TGCGCCAGCAGCCTTACAAGCTCTGGAAACACCATATATTTT. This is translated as CASSLTSSGNTIYF.